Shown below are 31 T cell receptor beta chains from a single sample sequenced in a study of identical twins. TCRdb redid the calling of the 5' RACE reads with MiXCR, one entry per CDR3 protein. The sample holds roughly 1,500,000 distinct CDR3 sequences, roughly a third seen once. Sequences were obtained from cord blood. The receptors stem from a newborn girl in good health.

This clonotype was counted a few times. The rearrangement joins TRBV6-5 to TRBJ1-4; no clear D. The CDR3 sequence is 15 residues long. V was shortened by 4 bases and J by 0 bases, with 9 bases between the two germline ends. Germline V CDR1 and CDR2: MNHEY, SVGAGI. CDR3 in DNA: TGTGCCAGCAGTTCGTTGGAGGCAACTAATGAAAAACTGTTTTTT. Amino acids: CASSSLEATNEKLFF.

The CDR3 region has the DNA TGCAGTGCTAGAGTCGTACAGACGGAGACCTACAATGAGCAGTACTTC. This codes for CSARVVQTETYNEQYF. The chain is built from TRBV20-1 and TRBJ2-1; D ambiguous. The end of the DNA is better explained by TRBJ2-7, so the J call may be wrong. The CDR3 is made up of 16 amino acids. CDR1 and CDR2 from the germline V gene are DFQATT and SNEGSKA (reference sequence).

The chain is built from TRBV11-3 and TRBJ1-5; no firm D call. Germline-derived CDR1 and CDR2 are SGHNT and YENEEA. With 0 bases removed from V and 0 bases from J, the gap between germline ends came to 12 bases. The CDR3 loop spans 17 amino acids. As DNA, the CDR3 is TGTGCCAGCAGCTTAGAGGCTTTGGCAGCTAGCAATCAGCCCCAGCATTTT. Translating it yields CASSLEALAASNQPQHF.

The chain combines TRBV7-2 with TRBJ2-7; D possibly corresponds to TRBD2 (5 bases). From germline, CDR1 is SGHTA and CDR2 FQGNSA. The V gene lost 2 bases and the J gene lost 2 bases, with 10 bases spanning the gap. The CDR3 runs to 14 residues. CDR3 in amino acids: CASSLWRRTYEQYF. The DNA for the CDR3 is TGTGCCAGCAGCTTATGGAGGCGTACCTACGAGCAGTACTTC.

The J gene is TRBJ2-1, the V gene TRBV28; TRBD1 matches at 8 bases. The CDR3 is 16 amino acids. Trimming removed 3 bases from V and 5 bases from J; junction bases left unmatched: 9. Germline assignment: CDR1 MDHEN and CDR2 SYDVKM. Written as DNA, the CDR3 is TGTGCCAGCAGTTTTCCCCCAGGGGGCTTTGACAATGAGCAGTTCTTC. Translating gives CASSFPPGGFDNEQFF.

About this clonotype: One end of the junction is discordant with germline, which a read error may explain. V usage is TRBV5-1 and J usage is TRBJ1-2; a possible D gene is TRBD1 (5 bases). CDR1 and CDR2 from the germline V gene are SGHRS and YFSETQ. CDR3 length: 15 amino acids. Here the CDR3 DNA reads TGCGTCAGCAGCTTGGATCCGGGACCCGGCTATGGCTACACCTTC. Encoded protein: CVSSLDPGPGYGYTF.

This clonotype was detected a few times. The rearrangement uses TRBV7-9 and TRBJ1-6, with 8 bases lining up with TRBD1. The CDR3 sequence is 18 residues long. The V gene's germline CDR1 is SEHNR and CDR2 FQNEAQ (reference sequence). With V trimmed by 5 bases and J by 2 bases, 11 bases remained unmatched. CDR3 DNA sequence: TGTGCCAGCAGCCCCATCCAGGCAGGGGGCCCCTATAATTCACCCCTCCACTTT. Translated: CASSPIQAGGPYNSPLHF.

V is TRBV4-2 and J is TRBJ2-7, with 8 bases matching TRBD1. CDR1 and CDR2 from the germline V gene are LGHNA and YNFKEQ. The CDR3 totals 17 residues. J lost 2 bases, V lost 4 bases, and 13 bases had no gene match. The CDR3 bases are TGTGCCAGCAGCCTAAAGGGGGCGAGACAGGGGACCTACGAGCAGTACTTC. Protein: CASSLKGARQGTYEQYF.

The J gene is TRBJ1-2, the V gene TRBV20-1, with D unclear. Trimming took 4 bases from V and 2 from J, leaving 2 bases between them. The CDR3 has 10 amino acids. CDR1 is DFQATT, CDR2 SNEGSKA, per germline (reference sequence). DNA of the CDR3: TGCAGTGCTAAAAACTATGGCTACACCTTC. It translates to CSAKNYGYTF.

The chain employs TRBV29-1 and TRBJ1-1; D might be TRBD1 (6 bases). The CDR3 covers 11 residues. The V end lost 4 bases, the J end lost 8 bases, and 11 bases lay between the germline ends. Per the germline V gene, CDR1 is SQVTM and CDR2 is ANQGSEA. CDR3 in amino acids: CSVAGAVEAFF. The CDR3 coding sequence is TGCAGCGTTGCAGGGGCGGTGGAAGCTTTCTTT.

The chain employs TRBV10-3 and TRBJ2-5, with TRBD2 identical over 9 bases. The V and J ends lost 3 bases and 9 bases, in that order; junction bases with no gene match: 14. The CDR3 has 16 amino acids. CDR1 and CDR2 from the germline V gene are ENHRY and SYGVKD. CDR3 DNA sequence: TGTGCCATCAGTGAAAATACCGGGACTAGCTGGGGGGCCCAGTACTTC. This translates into CAISENTGTSWGAQYF.

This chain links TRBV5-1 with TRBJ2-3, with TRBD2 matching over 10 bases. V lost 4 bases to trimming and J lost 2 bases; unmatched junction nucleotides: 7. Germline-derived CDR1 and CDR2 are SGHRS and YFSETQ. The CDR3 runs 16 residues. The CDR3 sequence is CASSGTTSGYTDTQYF. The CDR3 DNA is TGCGCCAGCAGCGGAACGACTAGCGGGTACACAGATACGCAGTATTTT. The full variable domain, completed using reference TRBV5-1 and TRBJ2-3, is KAGVTQTPRYLIKTRGQQVTLSCSPISGHRSVSWYQQTPGQGLQFLFEYFSETQRNKGNFPGRFSGRQFSNSRSEMNVSTLELGDSALYLCASSGTTSGYTDTQYFGPGTRLTVL.

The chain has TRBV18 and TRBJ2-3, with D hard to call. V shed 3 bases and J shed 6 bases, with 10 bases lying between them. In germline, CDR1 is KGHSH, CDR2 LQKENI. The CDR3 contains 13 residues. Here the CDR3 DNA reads TGTGCCAGCTCACCCAATTTACCGGATACGCAGTATTTT. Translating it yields CASSPNLPDTQYF.

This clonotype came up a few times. The CDR3: CASSLVGSRSDTQYF. The CDR3 nucleotides read TGTGCCAGCAGTTTAGTCGGGAGTAGGTCAGATACGCAGTATTTT. The V and J genes are TRBV12-3 or TRBV12-4 and TRBJ2-3; maybe TRBD2 (6 bases). This CDR3 is 15 amino acids long. V was pared by 1 base and J by 4 bases, with 12 bases between.

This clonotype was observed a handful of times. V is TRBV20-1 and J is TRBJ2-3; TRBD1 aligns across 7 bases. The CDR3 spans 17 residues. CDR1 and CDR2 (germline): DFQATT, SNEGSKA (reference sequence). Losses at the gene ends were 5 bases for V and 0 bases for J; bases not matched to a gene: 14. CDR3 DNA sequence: TGCAGTGCTGGAACTCCGACAGGGTTCTATAGCACAGATACGCAGTATTTT. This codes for CSAGTPTGFYSTDTQYF.

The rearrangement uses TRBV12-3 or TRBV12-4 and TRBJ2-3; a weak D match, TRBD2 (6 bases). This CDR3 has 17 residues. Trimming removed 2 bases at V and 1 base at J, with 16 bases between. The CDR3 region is CASSLSGLLTRTDTQYF. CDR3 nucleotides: TGTGCCAGCAGTTTATCGGGACTCCTTACCCGCACAGATACGCAGTATTTT.

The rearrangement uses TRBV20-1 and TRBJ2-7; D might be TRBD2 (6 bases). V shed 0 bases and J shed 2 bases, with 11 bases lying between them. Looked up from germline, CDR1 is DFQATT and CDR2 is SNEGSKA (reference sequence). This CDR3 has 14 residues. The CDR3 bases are TGCAGTGCTAGAGATCCCGAGCGGGCCTACGAGCAGTACTTC. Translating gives CSARDPERAYEQYF.

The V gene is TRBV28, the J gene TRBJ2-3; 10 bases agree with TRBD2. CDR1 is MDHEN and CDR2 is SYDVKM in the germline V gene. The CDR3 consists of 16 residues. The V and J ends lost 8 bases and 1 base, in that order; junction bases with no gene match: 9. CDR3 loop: CASRLAGVAGTDTQYF. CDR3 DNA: TGTGCCAGCCGGCTAGCGGGAGTAGCGGGCACAGATACGCAGTATTTT.

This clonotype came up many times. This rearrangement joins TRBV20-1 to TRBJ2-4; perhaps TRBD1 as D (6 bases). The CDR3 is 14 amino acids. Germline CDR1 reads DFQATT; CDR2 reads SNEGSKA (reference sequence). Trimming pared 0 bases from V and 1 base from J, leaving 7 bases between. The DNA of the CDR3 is TGCAGTGCTAGAGAAGACAGGGCCAAAAACATTCAGTACTTC. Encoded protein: CSAREDRAKNIQYF.

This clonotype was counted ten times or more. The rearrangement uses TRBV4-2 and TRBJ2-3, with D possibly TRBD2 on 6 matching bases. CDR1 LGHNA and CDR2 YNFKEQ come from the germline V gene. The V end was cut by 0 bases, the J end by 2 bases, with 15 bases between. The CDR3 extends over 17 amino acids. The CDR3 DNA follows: TGTGCCAGCAGCCAAGATAGCGTCCTAGCGTACACAGATACGCAGTATTTT. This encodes CASSQDSVLAYTDTQYF.

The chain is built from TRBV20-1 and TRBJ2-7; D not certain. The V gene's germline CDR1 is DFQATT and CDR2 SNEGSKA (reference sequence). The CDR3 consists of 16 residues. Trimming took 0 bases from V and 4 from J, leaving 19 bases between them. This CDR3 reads CSARDWVTAPGYEQYF. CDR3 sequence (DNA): TGCAGTGCTAGAGATTGGGTGACGGCCCCTGGGTACGAGCAGTACTTC.

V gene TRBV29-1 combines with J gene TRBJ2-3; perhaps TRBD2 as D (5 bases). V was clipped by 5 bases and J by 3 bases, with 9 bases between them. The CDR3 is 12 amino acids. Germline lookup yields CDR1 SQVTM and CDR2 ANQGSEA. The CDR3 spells CSVRWETDTQYF. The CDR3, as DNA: TGCAGCGTTCGGTGGGAGACAGATACGCAGTATTTT.

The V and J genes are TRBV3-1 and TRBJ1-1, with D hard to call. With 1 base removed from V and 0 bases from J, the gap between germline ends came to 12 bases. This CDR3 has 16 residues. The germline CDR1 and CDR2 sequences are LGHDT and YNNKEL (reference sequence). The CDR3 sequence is CASSQVDAFMNTEAFF. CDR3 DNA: TGTGCCAGCAGCCAAGTCGACGCGTTTATGAACACTGAAGCTTTCTTT.

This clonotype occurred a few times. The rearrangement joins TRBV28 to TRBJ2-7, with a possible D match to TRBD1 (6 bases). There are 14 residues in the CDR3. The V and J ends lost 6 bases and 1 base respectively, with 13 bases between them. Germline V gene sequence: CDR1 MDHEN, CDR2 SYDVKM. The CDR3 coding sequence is TGTGCCAGCAGGACCGGGACACCTTCCTACGAGCAGTACTTC. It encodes CASRTGTPSYEQYF.

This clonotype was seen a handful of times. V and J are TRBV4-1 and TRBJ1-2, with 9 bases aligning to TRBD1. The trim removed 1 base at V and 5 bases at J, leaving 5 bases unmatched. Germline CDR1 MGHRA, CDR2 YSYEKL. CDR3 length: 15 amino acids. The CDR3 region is CASSQVQGAKYGYTF. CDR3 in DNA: TGCGCCAGCAGCCAAGTACAGGGGGCAAAGTATGGCTACACCTTC.

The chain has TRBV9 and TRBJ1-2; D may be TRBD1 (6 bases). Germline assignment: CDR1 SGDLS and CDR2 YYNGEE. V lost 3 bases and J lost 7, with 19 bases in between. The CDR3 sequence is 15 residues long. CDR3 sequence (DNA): TGTGCCAGCAGCGCAAACTTACAGGGAAAAGGTGGCTACACCTTC. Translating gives CASSANLQGKGGYTF.

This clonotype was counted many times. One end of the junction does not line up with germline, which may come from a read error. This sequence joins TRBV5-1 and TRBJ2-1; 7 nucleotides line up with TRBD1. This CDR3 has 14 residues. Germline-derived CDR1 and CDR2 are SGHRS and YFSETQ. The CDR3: CASSLDRAYHEQFF. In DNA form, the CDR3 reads TGCGCCAGCAGCCTTGACAGGGCCTACCATGAGCAGTTCTTC.

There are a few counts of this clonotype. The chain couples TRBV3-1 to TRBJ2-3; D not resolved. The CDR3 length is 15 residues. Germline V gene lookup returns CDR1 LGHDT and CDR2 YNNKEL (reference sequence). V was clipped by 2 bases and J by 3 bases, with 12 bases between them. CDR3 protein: CASSQQLVGTDTQYF. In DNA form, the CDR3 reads TGTGCCAGCAGCCAACAGTTGGTCGGGACAGATACGCAGTATTTT.

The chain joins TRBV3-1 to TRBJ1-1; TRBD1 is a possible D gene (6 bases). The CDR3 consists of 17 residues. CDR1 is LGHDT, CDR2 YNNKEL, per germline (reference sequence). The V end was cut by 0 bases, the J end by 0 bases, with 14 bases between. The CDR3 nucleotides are TGTGCCAGCAGCCAAGACTACAGGGTCAGGGTGAACACTGAAGCTTTCTTT. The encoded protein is CASSQDYRVRVNTEAFF. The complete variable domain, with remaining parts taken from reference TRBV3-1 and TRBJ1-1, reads DTAVSQTPKYLVTQMGNDKSIKCEQNLGHDTMYWYKQDSKKFLKIMFSYNNKELIINETVPNRFSPKSPDKAHLNLHINSLELGDSAVYFCASSQDYRVRVNTEAFFGQGTRLTVV.

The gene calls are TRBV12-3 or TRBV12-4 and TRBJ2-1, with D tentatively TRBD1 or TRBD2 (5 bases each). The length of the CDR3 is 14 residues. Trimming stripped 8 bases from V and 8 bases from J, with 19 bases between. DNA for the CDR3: TGTGCCAGCGGCCTGCGGCCGGGGCGCGATGAGCAGTTCTTC. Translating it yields CASGLRPGRDEQFF.

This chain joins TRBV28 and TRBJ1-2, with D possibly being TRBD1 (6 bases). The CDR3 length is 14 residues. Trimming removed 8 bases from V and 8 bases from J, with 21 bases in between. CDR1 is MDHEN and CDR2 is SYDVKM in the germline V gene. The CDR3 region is CASRITQGPGGYTF. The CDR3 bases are TGTGCCAGCCGTATCACACAGGGACCTGGCGGCTACACCTTC.